A selection of T cell receptor beta chains follows, all from one sample in a study of tumor-infiltrating lymphocytes in primary liver carcinoma. TCRdb processed the multiplex PCR reads anew with MiXCR; each CDR3 protein has one entry. The sample records 90,000 to 150,000 distinct CDR3 sequences, 65% to 75% being singletons. The sample taken for sequencing was tumor-adjacent normal liver tissue. These receptors originate from a woman in her sixties with primary liver carcinoma and hepatitis B virus infection. The CDR3 runs from the conserved cysteine through the conserved F or W. A D gene is named only where the DNA matches it firmly. Some rows have no size entry. The others give once, few or many, or a class for an expanded clone.

j_call d_call v_call clone_size cdr3_aa cdr3_nt
TRBJ2-3 - TRBV11-3 - CASSSTLGVADTQYF TGTGCCAGCAGCTCCACTCTGGGAGTAGCAGATACGCAGTATTTT
TRBJ2-2 TRBD1 TRBV29-1 many CSVGQGANGELFF TGCAGCGTGGGACAGGGGGCGAACGGGGAGCTGTTTTTT
TRBJ1-6 - TRBV7-9 - CASILQTNSPFHF TGTGCCAGCATCTTACAGACGAATTCACCCTTCCACTTT
TRBJ2-5 - TRBV28 many CASSLPGAVKTQYF TGTGCCAGCAGTTTACCAGGGGCGGTGAAGACCCAGTACTTC
TRBJ2-7 - TRBV4-1 - CASSPIGTPDYEQYF TGCGCCAGCAGCCCAATTGGGACTCCGGATTACGAGCAGTACTTC
TRBJ2-7 - TRBV5-4 - CASNFRIGVDVRQYF TGTGCCAGCAACTTTCGCATCGGTGTCGATGTTCGGCAGTACTTC
TRBJ1-3 - TRBV30 many CAWSRHPGNTIYF TGTGCCTGGAGCCGACATCCTGGAAACACCATATATTTT
TRBJ2-1 TRBD2 TRBV11-3 - CASNLGRGEWGVNEQFF TGTGCCAGCAATTTAGGTCGGGGGGAGTGGGGTGTCAATGAGCAGTTCTTC
TRBJ2-5 TRBD2 TRBV6-2/TRBV6-3 - CASSTRTSRARGQYF TGTGCCAGCAGTACGCGGACTAGCAGAGCACGTGGGCAGTACTTC
TRBJ2-1 TRBD2 TRBV12-3/TRBV12-4 many CASRQGLAAYNEQFF TGTGCCAGCAGGCAGGGACTAGCGGCCTACAATGAGCAGTTCTTC
TRBJ2-1 TRBD2 TRBV11-2 - CASSLSGPLDNEQFF TGTGCCAGCAGCCTTAGCGGGCCGCTCGACAATGAGCAGTTCTTC
TRBJ2-1 - TRBV6-1 - CATCRGVAATHNEQFF TGTGCCACGTGTCGAGGGGTCGCGGCGACCCACAATGAGCAGTTCTTC
TRBJ1-1 - TRBV24-1 many CATSDTLNTEAFF TGTGCCACCAGTGATACATTGAACACTGAAGCTTTCTTT
TRBJ1-1 - TRBV28 - CASGRAGLRRDTEAFF TGTGCCAGCGGAAGGGCAGGGTTAAGGAGAGACACTGAAGCTTTCTTT
TRBJ1-5 TRBD1 TRBV28 few CASRWGQDRSQPQHF TGTGCCAGCAGATGGGGACAGGACCGAAGTCAGCCCCAGCATTTT
TRBJ2-7 - TRBV6-5 - CASGSSGRNYEQYF TGTGCCAGCGGTTCTAGTGGGAGGAACTACGAGCAGTACTTC
TRBJ1-3 - TRBV11-2 few CASSLTSGNTIYF TGTGCCAGCAGCTTGACGTCTGGAAACACCATATATTTT
TRBJ2-7 TRBD1 TRBV11-3 - CAGSLGSWTGGKQYF TGTGCCGGCAGCTTAGGGTCCTGGACAGGGGGCAAGCAGTACTTC
TRBJ2-7 TRBD2 TRBV4-2 - CASSPTVREPYEQYF TGTGCCAGCAGCCCCACAGTGCGGGAGCCTTACGAGCAGTACTTC
TRBJ2-3 - TRBV11-1 many CASSLPRESTDTQYF TGTGCCAGCAGTTTGCCGAGGGAGAGCACAGATACGCAGTATTTT
TRBJ2-7 TRBD1 TRBV11-2 - CASSIVPAGGYEQYF TGTGCCAGCAGCATAGTCCCGGCAGGGGGCTACGAGCAGTACTTC
TRBJ1-6 - TRBV6-5 few CASSLTVTGNSPLHF TGTGCCAGCAGTCTTACCGTGACGGGGAATTCACCCCTCCACTTT
TRBJ2-7 - TRBV11-2 - CANNLGWNYEQYF TGTGCCAACAACTTAGGCTGGAACTACGAGCAGTACTTC
TRBJ1-6 TRBD1 TRBV9 - CASSRDSGYNSPLHF TGTGCCAGCAGCAGGGACAGTGGCTATAATTCACCCCTCCACTTT
TRBJ2-1 - TRBV11-1 - CVSSFVRGKSEQFF TGTGTCAGCAGTTTTGTGAGGGGAAAGAGTGAGCAGTTCTTC
TRBJ2-1 - TRBV4-1 many CASSQEIHGGDSYNEQFF TGCGCCAGCAGCCAAGAGATTCATGGGGGAGACTCCTACAATGAGCAGTTCTTC
TRBJ2-3 - TRBV5-1 - CASSLELRGRHTDTQYF TGTGCCAGCAGCTTGGAGCTTCGGGGCCGCCACACAGATACTCAGTATTTT
TRBJ2-3 - TRBV29-1 - CSVVSSGRSTGTQYF TGCAGCGTTGTCTCTTCCGGCAGAAGCACAGGTACGCAGTATTTT
TRBJ2-7 - TRBV15 - CATGRGQNDYEQYF TGTGCCACCGGCAGGGGACAAAACGACTACGAGCAGTACTTC
TRBJ2-7 - TRBV6-5 many CASRSRDYTPKPSYEQYF TGTGCCAGCAGGTCGCGGGATTATACCCCCAAACCCTCCTACGAGCAGTACTTC